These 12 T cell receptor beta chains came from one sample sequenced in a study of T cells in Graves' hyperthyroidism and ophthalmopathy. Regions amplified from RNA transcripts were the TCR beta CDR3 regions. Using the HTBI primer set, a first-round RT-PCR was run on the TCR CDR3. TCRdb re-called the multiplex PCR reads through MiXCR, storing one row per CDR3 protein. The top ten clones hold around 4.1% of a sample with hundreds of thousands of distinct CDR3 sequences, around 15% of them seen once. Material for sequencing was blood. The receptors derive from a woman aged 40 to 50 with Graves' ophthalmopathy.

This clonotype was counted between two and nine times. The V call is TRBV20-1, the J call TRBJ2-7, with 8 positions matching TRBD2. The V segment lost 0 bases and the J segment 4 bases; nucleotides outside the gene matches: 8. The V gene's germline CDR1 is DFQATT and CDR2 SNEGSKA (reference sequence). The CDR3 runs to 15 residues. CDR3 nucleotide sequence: TGCAGTGCTAGAGATTCGGGAGGGGGAAGGTACGAGCAGTACTTC. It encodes CSARDSGGGRYEQYF.

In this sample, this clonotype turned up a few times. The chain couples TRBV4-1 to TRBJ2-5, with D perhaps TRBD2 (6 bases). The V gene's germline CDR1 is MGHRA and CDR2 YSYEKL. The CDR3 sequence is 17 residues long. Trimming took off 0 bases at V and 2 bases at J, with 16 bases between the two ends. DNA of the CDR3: TGCGCCAGCAGCCAAGATGAAGCTGCGGGGCCACAAGAGACCCAGTACTTC. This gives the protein CASSQDEAAGPQETQYF.

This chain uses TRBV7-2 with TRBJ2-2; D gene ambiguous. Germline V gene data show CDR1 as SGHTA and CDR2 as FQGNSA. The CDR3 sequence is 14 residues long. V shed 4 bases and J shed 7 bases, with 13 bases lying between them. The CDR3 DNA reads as TGTGCCAGCAGCTCCGTTTCCCTGGGCGGGGAGCTGTTTTTT. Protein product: CASSSVSLGGELFF.

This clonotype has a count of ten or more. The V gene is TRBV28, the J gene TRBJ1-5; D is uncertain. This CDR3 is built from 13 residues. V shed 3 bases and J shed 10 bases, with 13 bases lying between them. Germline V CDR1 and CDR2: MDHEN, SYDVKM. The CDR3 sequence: CASSFGTTSPQHF. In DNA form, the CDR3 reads TGTGCCAGCAGTTTTGGAACAACTTCACCCCAGCATTTT.

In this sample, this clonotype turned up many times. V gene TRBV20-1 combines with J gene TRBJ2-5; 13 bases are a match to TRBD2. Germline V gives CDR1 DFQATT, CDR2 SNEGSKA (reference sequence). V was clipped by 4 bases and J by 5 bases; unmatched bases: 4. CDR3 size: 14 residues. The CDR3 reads CSAIRTSGGETQYF. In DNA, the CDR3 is TGCAGTGCTATTAGGACTAGCGGGGGTGAGACCCAGTACTTC.

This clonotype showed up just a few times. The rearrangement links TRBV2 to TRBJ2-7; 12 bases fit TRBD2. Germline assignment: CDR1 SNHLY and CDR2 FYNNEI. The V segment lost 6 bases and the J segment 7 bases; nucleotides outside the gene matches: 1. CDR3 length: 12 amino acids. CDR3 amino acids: CASSGTSGEQYF. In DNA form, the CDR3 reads TGTGCCAGCAGCGGGACTAGCGGGGAGCAGTACTTC.

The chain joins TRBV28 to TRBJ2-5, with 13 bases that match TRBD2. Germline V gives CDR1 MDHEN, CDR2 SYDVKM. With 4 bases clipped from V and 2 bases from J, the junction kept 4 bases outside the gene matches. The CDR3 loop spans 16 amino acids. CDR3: CASSWRGLAGQETQYF. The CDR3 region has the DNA TGTGCCAGCAGTTGGAGGGGACTAGCGGGACAAGAGACCCAGTACTTC.

CDR3 loop: CASSLGVYGNLNYGYTF. The CDR3 region has the DNA TGTGCCAGCAGCTTGGGAGTATATGGAAACTTGAACTATGGCTACACCTTC. The chain links TRBV5-4 to TRBJ1-2, with D hard to call. Trimming removed 0 bases from V and 2 bases from J, with 17 bases in between. The CDR3 consists of 17 residues. CDR1 is SGHNT, CDR2 YYREEE, per germline (reference sequence).

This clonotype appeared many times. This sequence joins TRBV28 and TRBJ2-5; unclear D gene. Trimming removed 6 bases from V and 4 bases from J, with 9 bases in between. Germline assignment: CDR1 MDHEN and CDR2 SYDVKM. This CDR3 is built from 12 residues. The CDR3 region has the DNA TGTGCCAGCAGAGAAAGGAGAGAGACCCAGTACTTC. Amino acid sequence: CASRERRETQYF.

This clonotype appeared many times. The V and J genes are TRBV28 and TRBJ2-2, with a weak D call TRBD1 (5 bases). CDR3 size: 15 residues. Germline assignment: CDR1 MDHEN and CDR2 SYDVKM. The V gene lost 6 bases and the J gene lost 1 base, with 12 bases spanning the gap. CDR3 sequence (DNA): TGTGCCAGCAGCATACGACAGCTGAACACCGGGGAGCTGTTTTTT. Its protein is CASSIRQLNTGELFF.

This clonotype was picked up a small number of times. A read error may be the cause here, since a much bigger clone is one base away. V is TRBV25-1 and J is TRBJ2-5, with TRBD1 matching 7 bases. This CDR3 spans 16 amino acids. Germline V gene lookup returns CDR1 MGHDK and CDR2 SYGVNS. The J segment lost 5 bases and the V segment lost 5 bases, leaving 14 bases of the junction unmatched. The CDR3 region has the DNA TGTGCCAGCAGTCCAATCACGGGACAGATAACGGAGACCCAGTACTTC. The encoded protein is CASSPITGQITETQYF.

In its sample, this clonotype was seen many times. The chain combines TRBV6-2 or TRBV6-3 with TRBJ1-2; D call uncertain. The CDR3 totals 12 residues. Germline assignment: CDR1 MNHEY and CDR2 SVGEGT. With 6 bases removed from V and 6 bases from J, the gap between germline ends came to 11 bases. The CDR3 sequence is CASSGWTDGYTF. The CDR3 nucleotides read TGTGCCAGCAGCGGTTGGACCGATGGCTACACCTTC.